What follows is one T cell receptor (beta chain) and its context. Method: immunoSEQ multiplex PCR; TCRdb's copy keeps in-frame clones and lacks some. The top ten hold about 8.5% of the sample, which has roughly 52,000 clones, approximately 91% seen once. This sample is drawn from a study of blood T cell repertoires in COVID-19. Across the whole study: Nucleic acid was either cDNA or gDNA, and it came from T cells, B-cell-depleted T cells, or PBMCs.

This CDR3 is built from 14 residues. Germline values: CDR1 KGHSH, CDR2 LQKENI. The ends were cut back, 6 bases at V and 1 base at J, with 12 bases in the middle. The TCR was taken from a man aged 55 to 70 with active COVID-19. Sequences were obtained from peripheral blood. This rearrangement joins TRBV18 to TRBJ1-2, with D possibly TRBD1 on 6 matching bases. CDR3 sequence (DNA): TGTGCCAGCTCCCCCGGACAGAATAACTATGGCTACACCTTC. This sequence encodes CASSPGQNNYGYTF.